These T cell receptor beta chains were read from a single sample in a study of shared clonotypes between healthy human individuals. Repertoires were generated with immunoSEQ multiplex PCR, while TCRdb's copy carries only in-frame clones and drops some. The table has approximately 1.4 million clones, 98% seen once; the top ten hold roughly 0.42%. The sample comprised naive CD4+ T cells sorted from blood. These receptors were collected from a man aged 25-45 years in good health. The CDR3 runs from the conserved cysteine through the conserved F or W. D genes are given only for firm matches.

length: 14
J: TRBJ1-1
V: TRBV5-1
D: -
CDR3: CASSLDPGASEAFF
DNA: TGCGCCAGCAGCTTGGATCCAGGGGCGTCTGAAGCTTTCTTT

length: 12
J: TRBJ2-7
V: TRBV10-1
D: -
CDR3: CANAPSRYEQYF
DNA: TGCGCCAACGCCCCGTCGCGCTACGAGCAGTACTTC

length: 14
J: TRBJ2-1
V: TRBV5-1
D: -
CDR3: CASAEPGSYNEQFF
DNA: TGCGCCAGCGCCGAGCCAGGATCCTACAATGAGCAGTTCTTC

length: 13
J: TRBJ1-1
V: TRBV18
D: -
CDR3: CASSPDRSTEAFF
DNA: TGTGCCAGCTCGCCCGACAGGTCCACTGAAGCTTTCTTT

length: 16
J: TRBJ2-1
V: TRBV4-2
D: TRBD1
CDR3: CASSEPDRGEDNEQFF
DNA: TGTGCCAGCAGCGAGCCGGACAGGGGGGAGGACAATGAGCAGTTCTTC

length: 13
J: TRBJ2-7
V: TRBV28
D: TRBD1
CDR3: CASSSLTTGKQYF
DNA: TGTGCCAGCAGTTCTCTGACGACAGGGAAGCAGTACTTC

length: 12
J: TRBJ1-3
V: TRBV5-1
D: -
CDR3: CASSLSRDTIYF
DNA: TGCGCCAGCAGCTTAAGCAGAGACACCATATATTTT

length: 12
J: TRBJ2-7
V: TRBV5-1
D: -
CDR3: CASTGTHYEQYF
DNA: TGCGCCAGCACCGGGACTCACTACGAGCAGTACTTC

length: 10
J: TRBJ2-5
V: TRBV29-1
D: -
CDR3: CSVAGETQYF
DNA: TGCAGCGTTGCCGGGGAGACCCAGTACTTC

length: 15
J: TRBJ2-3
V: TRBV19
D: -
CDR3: CASSILGPSTDTQYF
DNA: TGTGCCAGTAGTATCCTAGGACCTAGCACAGATACGCAGTATTTT

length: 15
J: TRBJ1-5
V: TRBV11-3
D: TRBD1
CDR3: CASRRDRGRGQPQHF
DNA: TGTGCCAGCAGGCGTGACAGGGGGCGAGGACAGCCCCAGCATTTT

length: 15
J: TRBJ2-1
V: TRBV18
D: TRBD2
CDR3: CASSAGPGGLNEQFF
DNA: TGTGCCAGCTCCGCCGGGCCGGGAGGATTAAATGAGCAGTTCTTC

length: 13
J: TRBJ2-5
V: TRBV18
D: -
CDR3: CASSQEPRETQYF
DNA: TGTGCCAGCTCTCAAGAGCCCCGGGAGACCCAGTACTTC

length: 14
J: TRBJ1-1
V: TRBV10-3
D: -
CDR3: CAIKSAGMSTEAFF
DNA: TGTGCCATCAAAAGCGCAGGGATGAGCACTGAAGCTTTCTTT

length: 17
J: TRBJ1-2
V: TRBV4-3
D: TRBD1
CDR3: CASSRSIGTGENYGYTF
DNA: TGCGCCAGCAGCCGATCGATTGGAACAGGGGAGAACTATGGCTACACCTTC

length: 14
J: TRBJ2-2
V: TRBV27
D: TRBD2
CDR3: CASRGLAGGGELFF
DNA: TGTGCCAGCAGAGGGCTAGCGGGAGGCGGGGAGCTGTTTTTT

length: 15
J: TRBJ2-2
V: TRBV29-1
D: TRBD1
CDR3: CSAKLTGGNTGELFF
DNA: TGCAGCGCCAAATTGACAGGGGGTAACACCGGGGAGCTGTTTTTT

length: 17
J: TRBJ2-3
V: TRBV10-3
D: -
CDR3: CAISTGLQGSSTDTQYF
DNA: TGTGCCATCAGTACAGGGCTCCAGGGCTCTAGCACAGATACGCAGTATTTT

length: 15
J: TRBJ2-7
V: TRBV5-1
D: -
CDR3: CASSLKPPSAYEQYF
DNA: TGCGCCAGCAGCTTGAAGCCCCCCAGTGCCTACGAGCAGTACTTC

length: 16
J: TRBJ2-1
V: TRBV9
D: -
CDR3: CASSVSGYPDGNEQFF
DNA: TGTGCCAGCAGCGTTAGCGGCTACCCGGATGGCAATGAGCAGTTCTTC

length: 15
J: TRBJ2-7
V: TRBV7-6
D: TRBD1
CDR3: CASSLGRDRTYEQYF
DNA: TGTGCCAGCAGCTTAGGCCGGGACAGAACCTACGAGCAGTACTTC

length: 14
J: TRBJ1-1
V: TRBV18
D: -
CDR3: CASSPKARNTEAFF
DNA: TGTGCCAGCTCCCCAAAGGCCAGGAACACTGAAGCTTTCTTT

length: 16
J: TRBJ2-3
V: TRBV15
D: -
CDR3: CATSRSPGALTDTQYF
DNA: TGTGCCACCAGCAGATCCCCCGGGGCCCTCACAGATACGCAGTATTTT

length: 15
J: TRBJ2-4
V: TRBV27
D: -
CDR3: CASSLTELAKNIQYF
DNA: TGTGCCAGCAGTTTAACGGAACTAGCCAAAAACATTCAGTACTTC

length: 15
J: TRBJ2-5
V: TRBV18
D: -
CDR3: CASSPRGAGSETQYF
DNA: TGTGCCAGCTCACCACGGGGCGCGGGGTCAGAGACCCAGTACTTC

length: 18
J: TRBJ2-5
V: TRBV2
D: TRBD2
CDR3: CASTPGRTSGSWQETQYF
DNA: TGTGCCAGCACCCCCGGCAGGACTAGCGGGAGTTGGCAAGAGACCCAGTACTTC

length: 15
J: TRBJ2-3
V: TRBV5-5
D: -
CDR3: CASSLYRVSADTQYF
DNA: TGTGCCAGCAGCTTGTATAGGGTGTCCGCAGATACGCAGTATTTT

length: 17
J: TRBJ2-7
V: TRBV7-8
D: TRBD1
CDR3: CASSEPFGQGLSYEQYF
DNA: TGTGCCAGCAGCGAACCCTTCGGACAGGGCCTCTCCTACGAGCAGTACTTC

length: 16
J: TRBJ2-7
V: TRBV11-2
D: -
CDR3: CASSPRDSTRHYEQYF
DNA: TGTGCCAGCAGCCCAAGGGACTCCACACGACACTACGAGCAGTACTTC

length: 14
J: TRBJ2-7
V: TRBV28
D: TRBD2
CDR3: CATVGAGGPGEQYF
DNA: TGTGCCACCGTAGGAGCGGGAGGGCCGGGCGAGCAGTACTTC